This paragraph covers one T cell receptor beta chain sequence. Antigen unknown. The data are from a study of T cell responses to AZD1222 COVID-19 vaccine. Study-level points and caveats: The study reported that nearly half of spike-specific TCRs target unmutated variant regions. Donors were chiefly white British, with a greater number of females, and clonal diversity was perhaps underestimated.

Produced via immunoSEQ multiplex PCR; TCRdb's table is partial and in-frame only. Of about 64,000 clones listed, 85% to 95% are singletons. Germline CDR1 reads LNHDA; CDR2 reads SQIVND (reference sequence). V was shortened by 0 bases and J by 7 bases, with 7 bases between the two germline ends. This CDR3 is 12 amino acids long. The TCR was taken from an adult who received the MenACWY meningococcal vaccine as a control. The input for sequencing was peripheral blood, taken 28 days after the second dose of the MenACWY control vaccine. The chain has TRBV19 and TRBJ2-7; D unresolved. CDR3: CASSIDPKEQYF. CDR3 bases: TGTGCCAGTAGTATAGACCCTAAGGAGCAGTACTTC.